The rows below give T cell receptor beta chains drawn from one sample of a study of blood T cell repertoires in COVID-19. Using immunoSEQ multiplex PCR, the repertoire was profiled, and TCRdb retains in-frame clones only, with some absent. Here the sample spans about 320,000 clones, approximately 90% being singletons. The sequenced material came from PBMCs or T cells enriched from blood (not recorded which). The receptors were sampled from a woman aged 30 to 39 who had been exposed to COVID-19. Each CDR3 is given with its conserved first and last residue. A D gene is named only where the DNA matches it firmly. Size tells how often a clone was seen (once, few, many) or the class of an expanded clone, and some rows leave it out.

once	TRBJ2-1	TRBV11-2	-	CASSLGDMVYNEQFF	TGTGCCAGCAGCTTAGGGGACATGGTCTACAATGAGCAGTTCTTC
-	TRBJ1-2	TRBV29-1	-	CSAGEGNYGYTF	TGCAGCGCCGGAGAGGGTAATTATGGCTACACCTTC
-	TRBJ1-3	TRBV2	TRBD1	CASSSGQGDGNTIYF	TGTGCCAGCAGCTCTGGACAGGGTGATGGAAACACCATATATTTT
-	TRBJ2-1	TRBV9	-	CASSGPGGASYNEQFF	TGTGCCAGCAGCGGGCCTGGGGGGGCTTCCTACAATGAGCAGTTCTTC
-	TRBJ2-7	TRBV4-3	-	CASSQDIGTPTYEQYF	TGCGCCAGCAGCCAAGATATTGGGACTCCTACCTACGAGCAGTACTTC
-	TRBJ1-2	TRBV20-1	-	CSAQANYGYTF	TGCAGTGCTCAGGCCAACTATGGCTACACCTTC
-	TRBJ2-7	TRBV7-9	TRBD2	CASSLSSGVSSYEQYF	TGTGCCAGCAGCTTAAGTAGCGGGGTGAGCTCCTACGAGCAGTACTTC
-	TRBJ2-2	TRBV5-1	TRBD1	CASSFKGADGELFF	TGCGCCAGCAGCTTCAAGGGGGCGGACGGGGAGCTGTTTTTT
-	TRBJ2-1	TRBV3-1/TRBV3-2	-	CASSQVGGIGYNEQFF	TGTGCCAGCAGCCAAGTTGGCGGGATCGGCTACAATGAGCAGTTCTTC
-	TRBJ1-4	TRBV5-6	TRBD1	CASSLGQADEKLFF	TGTGCCAGCAGCCTCGGACAGGCTGATGAAAAACTGTTTTTT